The present TCR beta chain was sequenced within a study of blood T cell repertoires in COVID-19. Generated by immunoSEQ multiplex PCR, the TCRdb table keeps only in-frame clones and is missing some. The table has approximately 470,000 clones, about nine tenths seen once. The germline V gene encodes CDR1 SGDLS and CDR2 YYNGEE. The CDR3 sequence is 15 residues long. V was clipped by 4 bases and J by 5 bases, with 18 bases between them. Sequenced sample: PBMCs or T cells enriched from blood (not recorded which). The TCR originated in a woman aged 18-30 years who had recovered from COVID-19. This chain uses TRBV9 with TRBJ1-1; no clear D. The CDR3 DNA sequence: TGTGCCAGCAGCCCCGGGGTTTCCGGATGGACTGAAGCTTTCTTT. It translates to CASSPGVSGWTEAFF. The complete variable domain, with remaining parts taken from reference TRBV9 and TRBJ1-1, reads DSGVTQTPKHLITATGQRVTLRCSPRSGDLSVYWYQQSLDQGLQFLIQYYNGEERAKGNILERFSAQQFPDLHSELNLSSLELGDSALYFCASSPGVSGWTEAFFGQGTRLTVV.